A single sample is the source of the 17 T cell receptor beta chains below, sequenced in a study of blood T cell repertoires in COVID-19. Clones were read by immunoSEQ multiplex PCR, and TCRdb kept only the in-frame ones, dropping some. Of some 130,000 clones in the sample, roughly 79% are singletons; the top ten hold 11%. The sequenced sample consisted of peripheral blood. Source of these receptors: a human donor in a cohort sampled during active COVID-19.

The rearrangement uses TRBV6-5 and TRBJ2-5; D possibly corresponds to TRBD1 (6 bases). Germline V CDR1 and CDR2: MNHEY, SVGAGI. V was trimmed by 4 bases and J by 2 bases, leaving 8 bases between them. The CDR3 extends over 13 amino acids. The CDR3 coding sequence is TGTGCCAGCAGTTTACAGGGACAAGAGACCCAGTACTTC. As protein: CASSLQGQETQYF.

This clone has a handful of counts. CDR3 region: CASSQDPRAGFQPQHF. CDR3 coding DNA: TGTGCCAGCAGCCAAGATCCCAGGGCAGGGTTTCAGCCCCAGCATTTT. The chain couples TRBV4-2 to TRBJ1-5; the D gene is possibly TRBD1 (5 bases). The CDR3 spans 16 residues. Trimming took 0 bases from V and 6 from J, leaving 15 bases between them. CDR1 LGHNA and CDR2 YNFKEQ come from the germline V gene.

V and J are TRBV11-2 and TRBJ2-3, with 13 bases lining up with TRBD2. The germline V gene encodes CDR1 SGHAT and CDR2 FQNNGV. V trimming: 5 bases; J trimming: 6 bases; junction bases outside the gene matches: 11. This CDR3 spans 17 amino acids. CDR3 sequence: CASSPGRLAGGWDTQYF. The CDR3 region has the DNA TGTGCCAGCAGCCCGGGGCGACTAGCGGGGGGCTGGGATACGCAGTATTTT. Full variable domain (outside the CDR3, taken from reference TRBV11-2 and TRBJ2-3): EAGVAQSPRYKIIEKRQSVAFWCNPISGHATLYWYQQILGQGPKLLIQFQNNGVVDDSQLPKDRFSAERLKGVDSTLKIQPAKLEDSAVYLCASSPGRLAGGWDTQYFGPGTRLTVL.

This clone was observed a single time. CDR3 bases: TGTGCCAGCAGCTTGGGGGCAGTCCCTGAAGCTTTCTTT. It codes for CASSLGAVPEAFF. This chain links TRBV5-4 with TRBJ1-1; D is uncertain. This CDR3 is 13 amino acids long. Trimming removed 0 bases from V and 6 bases from J, with 9 bases in between. Per germline, CDR1 SGHNT and CDR2 YYREEE (reference sequence).

The CDR3 bases are TGTGCCAGTAGTACTGGACAGGGGGAAACTGAAGCTTTCTTT. Protein product: CASSTGQGETEAFF. This rearrangement joins TRBV19 to TRBJ1-1; 10 bases match TRBD1. The CDR3 runs 14 residues. Germline lookup yields CDR1 LNHDA and CDR2 SQIVND (reference sequence). The V and J ends lost 4 bases and 5 bases, in that order; junction bases with no gene match: 4.

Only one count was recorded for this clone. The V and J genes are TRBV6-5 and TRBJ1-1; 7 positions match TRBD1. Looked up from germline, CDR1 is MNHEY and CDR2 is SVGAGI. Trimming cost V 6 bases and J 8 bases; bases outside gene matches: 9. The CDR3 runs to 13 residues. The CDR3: CASSATGDGEAFF. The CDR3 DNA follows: TGTGCCAGCAGCGCAACAGGGGATGGAGAAGCTTTCTTT.

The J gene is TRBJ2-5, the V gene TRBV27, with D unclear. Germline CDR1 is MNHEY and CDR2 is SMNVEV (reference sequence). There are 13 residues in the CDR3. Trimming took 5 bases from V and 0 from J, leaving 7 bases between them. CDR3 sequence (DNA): TGTGCCAGCAGTCTCTCGTACCAAGAGACCCAGTACTTC. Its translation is CASSLSYQETQYF.

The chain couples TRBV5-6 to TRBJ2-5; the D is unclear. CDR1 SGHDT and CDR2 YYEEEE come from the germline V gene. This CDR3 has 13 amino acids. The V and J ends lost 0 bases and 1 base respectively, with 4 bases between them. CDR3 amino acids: CASSLDIQETQYF. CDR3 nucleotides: TGTGCCAGCAGCTTGGATATCCAAGAGACCCAGTACTTC.

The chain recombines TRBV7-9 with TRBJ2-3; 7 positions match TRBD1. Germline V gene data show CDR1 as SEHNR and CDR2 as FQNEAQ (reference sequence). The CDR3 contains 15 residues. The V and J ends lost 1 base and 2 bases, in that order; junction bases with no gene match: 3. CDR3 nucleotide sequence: TGTGCCAGCAGCTTAGACAGGGGACCCACAGATACGCAGTATTTT. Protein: CASSLDRGPTDTQYF.

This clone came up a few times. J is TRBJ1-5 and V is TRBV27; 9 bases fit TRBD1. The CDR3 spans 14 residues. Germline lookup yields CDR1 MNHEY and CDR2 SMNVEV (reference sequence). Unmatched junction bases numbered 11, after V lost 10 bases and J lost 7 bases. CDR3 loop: CATSPGQGWQPQHF. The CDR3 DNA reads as TGTGCCACCAGCCCGGGACAGGGCTGGCAGCCCCAGCATTTT.

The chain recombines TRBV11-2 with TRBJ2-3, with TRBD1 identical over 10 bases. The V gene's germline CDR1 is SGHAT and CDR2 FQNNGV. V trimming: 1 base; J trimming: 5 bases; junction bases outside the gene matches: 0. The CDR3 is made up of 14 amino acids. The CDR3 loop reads CASSLGTGGDTQYF. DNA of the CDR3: TGTGCCAGCAGCTTAGGGACAGGGGGAGATACGCAGTATTTT.

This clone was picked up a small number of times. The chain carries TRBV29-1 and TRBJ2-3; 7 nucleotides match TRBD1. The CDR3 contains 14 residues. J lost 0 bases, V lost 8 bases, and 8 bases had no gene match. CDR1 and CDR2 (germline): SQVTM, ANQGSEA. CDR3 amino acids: CSYIRQGSTDTQYF. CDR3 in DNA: TGCAGCTACATAAGACAGGGAAGCACAGATACGCAGTATTTT.

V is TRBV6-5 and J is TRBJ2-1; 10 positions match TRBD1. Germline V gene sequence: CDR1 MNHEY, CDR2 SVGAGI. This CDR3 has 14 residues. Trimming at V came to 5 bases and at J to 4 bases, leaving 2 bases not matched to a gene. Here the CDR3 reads CASSPGQGYNEQFF. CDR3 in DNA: TGTGCCAGCAGTCCGGGACAGGGGTACAATGAGCAGTTCTTC.

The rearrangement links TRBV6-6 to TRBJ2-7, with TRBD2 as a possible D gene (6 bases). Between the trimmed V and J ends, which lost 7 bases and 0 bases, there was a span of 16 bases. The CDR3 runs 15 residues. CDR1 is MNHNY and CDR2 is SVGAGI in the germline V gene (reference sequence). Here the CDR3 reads CASIKGDLSSYEQYF. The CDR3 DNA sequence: TGTGCCAGCATCAAAGGGGACTTGAGCTCCTACGAGCAGTACTTC.

This CDR3 is CASSYYGQGPYEQYF. In DNA form, the CDR3 reads TGTGCCAGCAGTTACTACGGACAGGGCCCCTACGAGCAGTACTTC. J is TRBJ2-7 and V is TRBV6-6, with 8 bases that match TRBD1. The CDR3 is 15 amino acids. Trimming at V came to 1 base and at J to 2 bases, leaving 4 bases not matched to a gene. The germline V gene encodes CDR1 MNHNY and CDR2 SVGAGI (reference sequence).

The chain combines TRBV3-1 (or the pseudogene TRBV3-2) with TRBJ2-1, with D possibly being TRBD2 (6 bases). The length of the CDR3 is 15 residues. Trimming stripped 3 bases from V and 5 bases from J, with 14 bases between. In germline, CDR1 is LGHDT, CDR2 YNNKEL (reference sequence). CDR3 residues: CASSQGGAAHNEQFF. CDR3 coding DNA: TGTGCCAGCAGCCAGGGCGGGGCGGCCCACAATGAGCAGTTCTTC.

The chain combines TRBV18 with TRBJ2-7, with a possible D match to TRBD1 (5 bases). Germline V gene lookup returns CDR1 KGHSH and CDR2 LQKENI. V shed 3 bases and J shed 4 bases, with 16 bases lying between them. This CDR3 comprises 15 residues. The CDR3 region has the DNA TGTGCCAGCTCACCTACACAGGTAACTCGGTACGAGCAGTACTTC. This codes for CASSPTQVTRYEQYF.